This TCR beta chain was documented in a study of regulatory T cells. The study, taken as a whole, reports: Hydrophobic residues at CDR3 positions 6 and 7 were enriched in conventional CD4+ T cells of CD3G-deficient patients. Skewed V and J usage and few unique V-J pairs marked patient repertoires, most in Tregs.

The primer mix had 52 TRBV and 13 TRBJ primers. Method: immunoSEQ multiplex PCR; TCRdb's copy keeps in-frame clones and lacks some. The sample shows over 25,000 clones, over 90% of them seen only once. Germline CDR1 and CDR2: MDHEN and SYDVKM. Deletions cut 2 bases from V and 5 bases from J, with 7 bases between. This CDR3 comprises 13 residues. On this clone: Its specificity is not known.

A couple of CD3G-deficient patients had more severe autoimmunity; all had some. Patients, 2 to 39 years old, had expanded memory T-cell proportions. CD4+ cells were sorted into CD25-high CD127-low regulatory cells and CD25-low CD127-high conventional cells. The gene calls are TRBV28 and TRBJ1-5, with D maybe TRBD1 (5 bases). The specimen sequenced was conventional CD4+ T cells sorted from blood. The sequence came from a child younger than 10 with CD3G deficiency. The CDR3 here is CASSLDRYQPQHF. CDR3 sequence (DNA): TGTGCCAGCAGTTTAGACAGATATCAGCCCCAGCATTTT.